The clone carrying this TCR beta chain was found once. Using immunoSEQ multiplex PCR, the repertoire was profiled, and TCRdb retains in-frame clones only, with some absent. The table lists approximately 88,000 clones, 95% to 97% of them singletons. The data originate from a study of technical replicates of blood from a handful of donors. V was trimmed by 5 bases and J by 3 bases, leaving 15 bases between them. The CDR3 runs to 14 residues. Germline V CDR1 and CDR2: SGHRS, YFSETQ. Sequenced: T cells isolated from PBMCs. The V call is TRBV5-1, the J call TRBJ2-7; possibly TRBD1 for D (5 bases). This receptor was taken from a human donor in good health. The CDR3 DNA is TGCGCCAGCAGAGCAGGGAAAGACAACTACGAGCAGTACTTC. This gives the protein CASRAGKDNYEQYF.